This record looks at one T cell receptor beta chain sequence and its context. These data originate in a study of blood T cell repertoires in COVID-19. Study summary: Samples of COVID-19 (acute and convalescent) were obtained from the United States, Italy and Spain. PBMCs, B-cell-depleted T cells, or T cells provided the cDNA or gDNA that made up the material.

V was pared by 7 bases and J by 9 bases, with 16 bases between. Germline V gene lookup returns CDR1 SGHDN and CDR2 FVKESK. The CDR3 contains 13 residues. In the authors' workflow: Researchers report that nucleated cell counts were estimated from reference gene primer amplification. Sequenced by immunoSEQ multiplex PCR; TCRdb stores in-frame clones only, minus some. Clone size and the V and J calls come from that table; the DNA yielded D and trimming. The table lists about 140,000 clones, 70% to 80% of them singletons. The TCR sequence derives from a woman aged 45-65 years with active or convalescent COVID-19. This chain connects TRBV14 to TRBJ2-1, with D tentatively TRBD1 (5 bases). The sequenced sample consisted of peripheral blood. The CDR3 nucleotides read TGTGCCAGCAATCGGGTAGCTAGGGGTGAGCAGTTCTTC. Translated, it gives CASNRVARGEQFF.